This TCR beta chain came from a study of CD4 and CD8 cells across lung adenocarcinoma regions. This clonotype was seen only a few times. MiXCR, run by TCRdb on the PCR reads, gives a single entry per CDR3 protein. The sample records roughly 16,000 distinct CDR3 sequences, under 70% being singletons. The patients had localized lung adenocarcinoma, a non-small cell subtype. The CDR3 contains 14 residues. Germline lookup yields CDR1 SGHVS and CDR2 FNYEAQ. With 1 base clipped from V and 6 bases from J, the junction kept 2 bases outside the gene matches. The receptor comes from a female donor with lung adenocarcinoma. The CD4 and CD8 labels of this study may be unreliable. The specimen was CD8+ T cells from the center of a lung tumor. J is TRBJ2-1 and V is TRBV7-6, with 8 bases lining up with TRBD1. In DNA, the CDR3 is TGTGCCAGCAGCTTAGTGGGACAGGTCAATGAGCAGTTCTTC. Protein sequence: CASSLVGQVNEQFF.